This T cell receptor beta chain came from a study of T cell repertoires in cytomegalovirus infection. Study details: Carrying CMV and the relevant HLA type showed in public TCR beta signatures.

Trimming removed 1 base at V and 0 bases at J, with 4 bases between. CDR1 is GTSNPN, CDR2 SVGIG, per germline (reference sequence). This CDR3 contains 13 residues. This clonotype occurred a few times. No antigen is known for it. Regarding the study as a whole: Ex vivo responses were dominated by HLA-C-restricted CMV-specific TCR beta clonotypes. Carriers of CMV and the relevant HLA type were discriminated by public TCR beta frequency.

TCRdb re-derived calls from the reads in MiXCR, one entry per CDR3 protein. Among 150,000 to 190,000 distinct CDR3 sequences listed, about 20% were seen once. The sample comprised PBMCs. The TCR was taken from a human donor in good health (CMV status not recorded). Some clones in this sample may be carry-over from other donors' samples. The rearrangement joins TRBV30 to TRBJ1-5; D call uncertain. The DNA of the CDR3 is TGTGCCTGGAGTGCAGCTAGCAATCAGCCCCAGCATTTT. This translates into CAWSAASNQPQHF.